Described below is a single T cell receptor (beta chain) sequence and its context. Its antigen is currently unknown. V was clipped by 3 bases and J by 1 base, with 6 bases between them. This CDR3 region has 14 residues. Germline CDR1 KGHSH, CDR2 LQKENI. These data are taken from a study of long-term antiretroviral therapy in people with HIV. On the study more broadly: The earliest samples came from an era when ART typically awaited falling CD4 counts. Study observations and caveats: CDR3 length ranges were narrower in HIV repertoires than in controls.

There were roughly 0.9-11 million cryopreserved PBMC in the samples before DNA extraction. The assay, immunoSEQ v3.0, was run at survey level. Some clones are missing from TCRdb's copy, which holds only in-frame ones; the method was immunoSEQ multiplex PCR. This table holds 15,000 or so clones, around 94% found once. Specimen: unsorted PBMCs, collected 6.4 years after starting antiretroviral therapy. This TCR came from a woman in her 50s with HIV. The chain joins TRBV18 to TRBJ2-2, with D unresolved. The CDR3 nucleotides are TGTGCCAGCTCACCTCAGGAGAACACCGGGGAGCTGTTTTTT. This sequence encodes CASSPQENTGELFF.